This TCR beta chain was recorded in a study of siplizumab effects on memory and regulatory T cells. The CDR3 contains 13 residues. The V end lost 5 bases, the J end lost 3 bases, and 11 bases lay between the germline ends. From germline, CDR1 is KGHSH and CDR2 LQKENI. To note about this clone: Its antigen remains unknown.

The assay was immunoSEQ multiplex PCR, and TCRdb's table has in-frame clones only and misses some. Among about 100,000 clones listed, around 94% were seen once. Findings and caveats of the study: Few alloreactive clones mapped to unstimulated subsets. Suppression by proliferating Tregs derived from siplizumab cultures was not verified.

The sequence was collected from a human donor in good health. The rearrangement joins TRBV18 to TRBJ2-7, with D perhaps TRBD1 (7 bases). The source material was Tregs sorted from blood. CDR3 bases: TGTGCCAGCTCAGCGGGACAGCGCTACGAGCAGTACTTC. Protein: CASSAGQRYEQYF. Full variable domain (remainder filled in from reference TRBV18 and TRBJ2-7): NAGVMQNPRHLVRRRGQEARLRCSPMKGHSHVYWYRQLPEEGLKFMVYLQKENIIDESGMPKERFSAEFPKEGPSILRIQQVVRGDSAAYFCASSAGQRYEQYFGPGTRLTVT.